This T cell receptor (beta chain) was identified during a study of technical replicates of blood from a handful of donors. This clone showed up just a few times. V dropped 4 bases and J dropped 7; count of bases not matched to a gene: 3. The germline gives CDR1 MDHEN, CDR2 SYDVKM. This CDR3 has 12 amino acids. The protocol was immunoSEQ multiplex PCR, while the TCRdb copy is restricted to in-frame clones and leaves out a portion. The data hold around 50,000 clones, with roughly 94% observed a single time. This sequence originates from a human donor in good health. The sequenced sample consisted of T cells isolated from PBMCs. The chain couples TRBV28 to TRBJ1-1, with 7 nucleotides matching TRBD1. DNA for the CDR3: TGTGCCAGCAGTTCATACAGGGGTGAAGCTTTCTTT. Amino acid sequence: CASSSYRGEAFF.